The 8 T cell receptor beta chains listed next were all sequenced from one sample in a study of T cells after yellow fever vaccination (dated by TCRdb to about 2019). The treatment or condition label of this sample denotes: live attenuated yellow fever vaccine strain. Libraries were constructed by 5' RACE. Reads for this sample came from an Illumina HiSeq 2500. TCRdb reprocessed the public reads (quality trimming at Q25 with fastp, clone calling with MiXCR) and kept in-frame beta chains. Every entry covers one CDR3 protein and lists the most common genes and DNA from its rows. A total of a few hundred thousand distinct CDR3 sequences appear in this sample, around 10% of them only once. The ten most abundant clones make up less than 20% of the sample. The sample consisted of PBMCs, taken on the day of the first yellow fever vaccination. The receptors originated from a man aged 18 to 30 who received the YFV17D yellow fever vaccine.

This clonotype was counted ten times or more. The rearrangement uses TRBV7-2 and TRBJ2-1, with D perhaps TRBD1 or TRBD2 (5 bases each). With 1 base removed from V and 8 bases from J, the gap between germline ends came to 12 bases. CDR1 and CDR2 from the germline V gene are SGHTA and FQGNSA. This CDR3 is 14 amino acids long. The CDR3 reads CASSLVWGSDEQFF. The CDR3 nucleotides are TGTGCCAGCAGCTTAGTGTGGGGGAGCGATGAGCAGTTCTTC.

This clonotype occurred a few times. The rearrangement links TRBV20-1 to TRBJ2-5; no reliable D call. Trimming cost V 0 bases and J 1 base, with 12 bases left between them. The CDR3 is made up of 15 amino acids. Germline V gene sequence: CDR1 DFQATT, CDR2 SNEGSKA (reference sequence). The CDR3 loop is CSARDRVRGQETQYF. As DNA, the CDR3 is TGCAGTGCTAGAGATCGTGTCAGAGGCCAAGAGACCCAGTACTTC.

This clonotype was counted only a few times. The chain carries TRBV7-2 and TRBJ2-3; 7 bases line up with TRBD1. This CDR3 is 12 amino acids long. Germline V CDR1 and CDR2: SGHTA, FQGNSA. The V segment lost 6 bases and the J segment 9 bases; nucleotides outside the gene matches: 6. The CDR3 coding sequence is TGTGCCAGCAGTCCCACAGGGGTCACGCAGTATTTT. It encodes CASSPTGVTQYF.

Only a few counts were recorded for this clonotype. The CDR3 reads CSVVNTGNTEAFF. CDR3 coding DNA: TGCAGCGTGGTAAATACAGGGAACACTGAAGCTTTCTTT. This chain joins TRBV29-1 and TRBJ1-1; D might be TRBD1 (5 bases). This CDR3 is built from 13 residues. Germline V gives CDR1 SQVTM, CDR2 ANQGSEA. Trimming removed 6 bases from V and 1 base from J, with 12 bases in between.

The chain joins TRBV5-4 to TRBJ2-5; D remains unclear. V lost 0 bases and J lost 3, with 12 bases in between. Per germline, CDR1 SGHNT and CDR2 YYREEE (reference sequence). This CDR3 has 15 amino acids. The DNA of the CDR3 is TGTGCCAGCAGCTTGGGAAGGCAGATAAAAGAGACCCAGTACTTC. Its protein product is CASSLGRQIKETQYF.

This clonotype was observed a few times. This sequence joins TRBV7-9 and TRBJ2-1; D possibly matches TRBD1 or TRBD2 (5 bases each). Germline CDR1 SEHNR, CDR2 FQNEAQ (reference sequence). V shed 5 bases and J shed 16 bases, with 21 bases lying between them. The CDR3 extends over 13 amino acids. The DNA of the CDR3 is TGTGCCAGCAGCCCAACCGGGGACGGGACGATTTTCTTC. Protein: CASSPTGDGTIFF.

The rearrangement joins TRBV20-1 to TRBJ1-1, with TRBD1 matching over 7 bases. The CDR3 is made up of 13 amino acids. V shed 6 bases and J 5 bases; nucleotides not matched to a gene: 9. The germline CDR1 and CDR2 sequences are DFQATT and SNEGSKA (reference sequence). The CDR3 loop reads CSAPRQGRTEAFF. The CDR3 DNA follows: TGCAGTGCACCTAGACAGGGTAGGACTGAAGCTTTCTTT.

This clonotype was seen a handful of times. The V gene is TRBV29-1, the J gene TRBJ2-6; no definite D call. This CDR3 is 13 amino acids long. Trimming took off 4 bases at V and 0 bases at J, with 4 bases between the two ends. Per the germline V gene, CDR1 is SQVTM and CDR2 is ANQGSEA. This CDR3 reads CSVASSGANVLTF. CDR3 coding DNA: TGCAGCGTTGCAAGCTCTGGGGCCAACGTCCTGACTTTC.